This T cell receptor (beta chain) is drawn from a study of T cell responses to AZD1222 COVID-19 vaccine. Study context: Second doses at about 4 or about 12 weeks were pooled. Study observations and caveats: Clonal diversity was possibly underestimated, and white British individuals and females predominated among donors. Baseline seropositivity characterized only a handful of AZD1222 recipients.

Data came from immunoSEQ multiplex PCR; TCRdb stores just in-frame clones and leaves some out. Among 100,000 to 150,000 clones, about 88% were seen once, and the ten largest hold 3.5% to 4.5%. Concerning this clone itself: Its cognate antigen is unknown.

This receptor was taken from an adult in good health. The sequencing used peripheral blood, collected on day 0 of AZD1222 vaccination.

In DNA, the CDR3 is TGTGCCAGCAGCGGACAAGGGAATCAGCCCCAGCATTTT. Protein product: CASSGQGNQPQHF. This chain uses TRBV27 with TRBJ1-5, with D perhaps TRBD1 (5 bases). This CDR3 is 13 amino acids long. Germline lookup yields CDR1 MNHEY and CDR2 SMNVEV (reference sequence). V lost 6 bases, J lost 4 bases, and 10 bases lay in between.